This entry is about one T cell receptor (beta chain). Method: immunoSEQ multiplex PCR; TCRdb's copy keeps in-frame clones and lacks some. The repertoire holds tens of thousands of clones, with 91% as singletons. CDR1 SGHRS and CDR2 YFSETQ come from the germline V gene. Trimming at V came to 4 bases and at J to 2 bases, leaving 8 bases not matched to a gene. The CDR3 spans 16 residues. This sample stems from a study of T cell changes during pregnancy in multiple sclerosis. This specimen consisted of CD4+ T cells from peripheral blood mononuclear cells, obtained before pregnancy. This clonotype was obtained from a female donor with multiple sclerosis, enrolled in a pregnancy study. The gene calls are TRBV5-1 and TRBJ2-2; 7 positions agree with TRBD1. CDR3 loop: CASSQGQVFNTGELFF. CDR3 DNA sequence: TGCGCCAGCAGCCAAGGACAGGTGTTTAACACCGGGGAGCTGTTTTTT.